This TCR beta chain was recovered during a study of T cell changes during pregnancy in multiple sclerosis. This clone is a singleton in its sample. Measured with immunoSEQ multiplex PCR; TCRdb has only the in-frame clones, and not every one. The sample consists of roughly 39,000 clones, approximately 91% of them appearing once. The V end was cut by 11 bases, the J end by 3 bases, with 14 bases between. Looked up from germline, CDR1 is MDHEN and CDR2 is SYDVKM. This CDR3 has 13 residues. The V gene is TRBV28, the J gene TRBJ2-4; the D gene is possibly TRBD1 (6 bases). Sequences were obtained from PBMCs (not recorded whether the cells were cultured). This receptor was obtained from a female donor with multiple sclerosis, enrolled in a pregnancy study. The CDR3, as DNA: TGTGCCCCCGAGGGGACAATCAAAAACATTCAGTACTTC. Translated: CAPEGTIKNIQYF.